The clone carrying this T cell receptor (beta chain) occurred a few times. Its antigen remains unknown. The CDR3 runs 11 residues. V gave up 9 bases and J gave up 3 bases, with 5 bases separating them. Germline values: CDR1 KGHDR, CDR2 SFDVKD. These data are taken from a study of T cells after yellow fever vaccination. MiXCR, applied by TCRdb to the 5' RACE reads, yields one record per CDR3 protein. Of 450,000 to 600,000 distinct CDR3 sequences in the sample, about 17% were seen once. Broader study findings: The secondary response was weaker, and its peak arrived faster, on day 5 versus 15. A minor fraction of clonotypes spanned both CD4 and CD8 compartments.

This sequence was found in a man younger than 35 who received the YFV17D yellow fever vaccine. Sequences were derived from PBMCs, sampled about 5 days after the first yellow fever vaccination. The V call is TRBV24-1, the J call TRBJ1-5; D is unclear. CDR3 coding DNA: TGTGCCACCGGTCTCAATCAGCCCCAGCATTTT. Residues: CATGLNQPQHF.